The 7 T cell receptor beta chains below come from one sample, sequenced in a study of T cells in Graves' hyperthyroidism and ophthalmopathy. RNA transcripts yielded amplified TCR beta CDR3 regions. Carried out on the TCR CDR3, a first-round RT-PCR used the HTBI primer set. TCRdb recomputed calls from the multiplex PCR reads with MiXCR, one row per CDR3 protein. This table has under 300,000 distinct CDR3 sequences, roughly 13% appearing once. Sequenced: blood. Source of these receptors: a woman under 40 with Graves' hyperthyroidism that later progressed to Graves' ophthalmopathy.

Ten or more counts support this clonotype. The gene calls are TRBV6-1 and TRBJ1-2; D perhaps matches TRBD1 (6 bases). The length of the CDR3 is 14 residues. The V gene's germline CDR1 is MNHNS and CDR2 SASEGT. Trimming stripped 4 bases from V and 3 bases from J, with 12 bases between. The CDR3 bases are TGTGCCAGCAGTGCACAGGGATGGTACTATGGCTACACCTTC. Protein sequence: CASSAQGWYYGYTF.

The V call is TRBV10-3, the J call TRBJ2-7; TRBD2 aligns across 7 bases. V lost 8 bases, J lost 6 bases, and 7 bases stayed unmatched. The germline V gene has CDR1 ENHRY and CDR2 SYGVKD. There are 12 residues in the CDR3. The CDR3 sequence: CAIRTSKGEQYF. The CDR3 nucleotides are TGTGCCATCCGGACTAGTAAGGGCGAGCAGTACTTC.

This clonotype was detected ten times or more. The rearrangement joins TRBV11-3 to TRBJ2-1; D may be TRBD1 (6 bases). The V end lost 5 bases, the J end lost 6 bases, and 14 bases lay between the germline ends. The V gene's germline CDR1 is SGHNT and CDR2 YENEEA. The CDR3 spans 14 residues. The CDR3 sequence is CASSGQTGTNEQFF. Here the CDR3 DNA reads TGTGCCAGCAGCGGACAAACAGGGACCAATGAGCAGTTCTTC.

Details on this clonotype: At one of its ends the junction is not consistent with the germline gene, which may arise from a read error. This rearrangement joins TRBV3-1 to TRBJ2-5; 8 nucleotides line up with TRBD2. The germline gives CDR1 LGHDT, CDR2 YNNKEL (reference sequence). The CDR3 is 17 residues long. The CDR3 loop reads CASSQMELADIQEAQYF. The CDR3 bases are TGTGCCAGCAGCCAAATGGAACTAGCGGATATCCAAGAGGCCCAGTACTTC.

This clonotype was seen ten or more times. The gene calls are TRBV27 and TRBJ1-1; 7 nucleotides align to TRBD1. Trimming cost V 3 bases and J 8 bases; bases outside gene matches: 6. The germline V gene encodes CDR1 MNHEY and CDR2 SMNVEV (reference sequence). The CDR3 is made up of 13 amino acids. CDR3 coding DNA: TGTGCCAGCAGTTTTATCAGGGGGACCGAAGCTTTCTTT. Amino acid sequence: CASSFIRGTEAFF.

This chain uses TRBV5-8 with TRBJ1-5; a weak D match, TRBD1 (5 bases). Germline values: CDR1 SGHTS, CDR2 YDEGEE. Between the trimmed V and J ends, which lost 6 bases and 0 bases, there was a span of 10 bases. The CDR3 totals 14 residues. Here the CDR3 reads CASNPQVSNQPQHF. As DNA, the CDR3 is TGTGCCAGCAACCCACAGGTTAGCAATCAGCCCCAGCATTTT.

Comment on this clonotype: The conserved final phenylalanine or tryptophan is absent from the CDR3, which likely points to a read error. The CDR3 reads CASSPNSANTEAFL. DNA of the CDR3: TGCGCCAGCAGCCCCAACTCAGCGAACACTGAAGCTTTCCTT. The chain uses TRBV5-1 and TRBJ1-1; unclear D gene. The CDR3 covers 14 residues. The V and J ends lost 4 bases and 1 base respectively, with 11 bases between them. Germline CDR1 is SGHRS and CDR2 is YFSETQ.